Below, 14 T cell receptor beta chains from the same sample are listed, as sequenced in a study of cytomegalovirus exposure and HLA in healthy donors. The PCR made use of 60 Vbeta and 13 Jbeta primers. Measured with immunoSEQ multiplex PCR; TCRdb has only the in-frame clones, and not every one. The sample holds approximately 77,000 clones; 75% to 80% are singletons and the top ten take 3.5% to 5.5%. The sample comprised PBMCs. The receptors shown here come from a man in his forties or fifties in good health and CMV-seronegative.

The gene calls are TRBV5-4 and TRBJ2-3, with a weak D call TRBD2 (5 bases). There are 15 residues in the CDR3. The germline CDR1 and CDR2 sequences are SGHNT and YYREEE (reference sequence). Trimming cost V 6 bases and J 1 base, with 15 bases left between them. CDR3 sequence: CASTSGLYGTDTQYF. In DNA, the CDR3 is TGTGCCAGCACCTCAGGACTGTATGGCACAGATACGCAGTATTTT.

The chain recombines TRBV23-1 with TRBJ1-6; 7 bases match TRBD1. TRBV23-1 has ORF status, its function being uncertain. J gave up 7 bases and V 1 base, and 1 base lay outside the gene matches. The CDR3 is 14 amino acids. CDR3 coding DNA: TGCGCCAGCAGTCAATGGGACAGAAATTCACCCCTCCACTTT. This encodes CASSQWDRNSPLHF.

The sample holds a few counts of this clone. The chain employs TRBV6-1 and TRBJ1-1; 7 positions agree with TRBD1. The germline V gene has CDR1 MNHNS and CDR2 SASEGT. The CDR3 is made up of 18 amino acids. J gave up 2 bases and V 3 bases, and 15 bases lay outside the gene matches. CDR3 bases: TGTGCCAGCAGTGAGCACCCGGGACAGACCCTTAGAAACACTGAAGCTTTCTTT. Its translation is CASSEHPGQTLRNTEAFF.

The sample holds a few counts of this clone. This chain links TRBV6-5 with TRBJ1-1; TRBD1 matches 7 bases. Germline V gives CDR1 MNHEY, CDR2 SVGAGI. There are 15 residues in the CDR3. J gave up 3 bases and V 5 bases, and 9 bases lay outside the gene matches. CDR3 protein: CASSKSQGRHTEAFF. Written as DNA, the CDR3 is TGTGCCAGCAGTAAGTCACAGGGGAGGCACACTGAAGCTTTCTTT.

This clone turned up a few times. V is TRBV2 and J is TRBJ1-4; D call uncertain. Per germline, CDR1 SNHLY and CDR2 FYNNEI. The CDR3 is made up of 15 amino acids. The V end lost 6 bases, the J end lost 5 bases, and 16 bases lay between the germline ends. CDR3 DNA sequence: TGTGCCAGCAGCATTCCCTGGGGAGGAAATGAAAAACTGTTTTTT. It specifies CASSIPWGGNEKLFF.

V is TRBV18 and J is TRBJ2-3; weak D call: TRBD2 (6 bases). The germline CDR1 and CDR2 sequences are KGHSH and LQKENI. The V gene lost 3 bases and the J gene lost 4 bases, with 8 bases spanning the gap. This CDR3 is built from 13 residues. Here the CDR3 reads CASSPPGADTQYF. The DNA of the CDR3 is TGTGCCAGCTCACCGCCGGGGGCAGATACGCAGTATTTT.

The chain carries TRBV30 and TRBJ1-5; D may be TRBD1 (6 bases). This CDR3 comprises 19 residues. V lost 2 bases to trimming and J lost 0 bases, with 23 bases between them. Germline loops: CDR1 GTSNPN, CDR2 SVGIG (reference sequence). DNA of the CDR3: TGTGCCTGGAGTCCGTGGGGGGGCGACTTTTCTTATAGCAATCAGCCCCAGCATTTT. Encoded protein: CAWSPWGGDFSYSNQPQHF.

CDR3 region: CASSFLGGLNTEAFF. CDR3 nucleotide sequence: TGTGCCAGCAGTTTTTTAGGGGGTTTGAACACTGAAGCTTTCTTT. The rearrangement uses TRBV28 and TRBJ1-1; D is possibly TRBD1 (6 bases). Germline CDR1 MDHEN, CDR2 SYDVKM. Between the trimmed V and J ends, which lost 3 bases and 0 bases, there was a span of 11 bases. This CDR3 has 15 residues.

This clone was seen more than once but under ten times. This chain links TRBV6-1 with TRBJ1-3; TRBD1 aligns across 7 bases. Per germline, CDR1 MNHNS and CDR2 SASEGT. This CDR3 is 16 amino acids long. Trimming cost V 3 bases and J 2 bases; bases outside gene matches: 7. CDR3 amino acids: CASSDHDRATGNTIYF. DNA for the CDR3: TGTGCCAGCAGTGACCACGACAGGGCTACTGGAAACACCATATATTTT.

The CDR3 region is CASSQDASGGIYNEQFF. The CDR3 coding sequence is TGCGCCAGCAGCCAAGATGCGAGCGGGGGGATTTACAATGAGCAGTTCTTC. J is TRBJ2-1 and V is TRBV4-3; 9 positions agree with TRBD2. Germline lookup yields CDR1 LGHNA and CDR2 YSLEER. This CDR3 is 17 amino acids long. V trimming: 0 bases; J trimming: 4 bases; junction bases outside the gene matches: 7.

J is TRBJ1-1 and V is TRBV7-2; no definite D call. V shed 2 bases and J shed 1 base, with 8 bases lying between them. CDR3 length equals 14 residues. Germline values: CDR1 SGHTA, CDR2 FQGNSA. In DNA form, the CDR3 reads TGTGCCAGCAGCTTAAACCCGGGGAACACTGAAGCTTTCTTT. Protein product: CASSLNPGNTEAFF. The complete variable domain, with remaining parts taken from reference TRBV7-2 and TRBJ1-1, reads GAGVSQSPSNKVTEKGKDVELRCDPISGHTALYWYRQSLGQGLEFLIYFQGNSAPDKSGLPSDRFSAERTGGSVSTLTIQRTQQEDSAVYLCASSLNPGNTEAFFGQGTRLTVV.

The CDR3 region has the DNA TGCAGCGTTGGGAAGGACTCACCCTACGAGCAGTACTTC. Translation: CSVGKDSPYEQYF. The rearrangement links TRBV29-1 to TRBJ2-5, with D possibly being TRBD2 (5 bases). TRBJ2-7 explains the end of the DNA better; the J call may be wrong. The germline gives CDR1 SQVTM, CDR2 ANQGSEA. This CDR3 spans 13 amino acids.

This clone showed up just once. The CDR3 DNA reads as TGTGCCAGCAGTCCAAGGACAGGGGCCTCAGGGTATGGCTACACCTTC. Its protein is CASSPRTGASGYGYTF. The chain employs TRBV2 and TRBJ1-2; 9 bases fit TRBD1. The CDR3 loop spans 16 amino acids. The germline CDR1 and CDR2 sequences are SNHLY and FYNNEI. With 5 bases clipped from V and 5 bases from J, the junction kept 12 bases outside the gene matches. Variable domain in full (rest from reference TRBV2 and TRBJ1-2): EPEVTQTPSHQVTQMGQEVILRCVPISNHLYFYWYRQILGQKVEFLVSFYNNEISEKSEIFDDQFSVERPDGSNFTLKIRSTKLEDSAMYFCASSPRTGASGYGYTFGSGTRLTVV.

The chain joins TRBV5-6 to TRBJ2-7, with D maybe TRBD2 (5 bases). The V end lost 0 bases, the J end lost 1 base, and 14 bases lay between the germline ends. The CDR3 length is 16 residues. Germline V gene sequence: CDR1 SGHDT, CDR2 YYEEEE. The CDR3 loop is CASSLGPGSQSYEQYF. DNA of the CDR3: TGTGCCAGCAGCTTGGGGCCGGGATCCCAGTCCTACGAGCAGTACTTC.